This T cell receptor beta chain was retrieved from a study of blood T cell repertoires in COVID-19. Study at large: Sites across the United States, Italy and Spain contributed samples from acute and convalescent COVID-19.

The length of the CDR3 is 19 residues. Germline CDR1 reads MDHEN; CDR2 reads SYDVKM. V was clipped by 1 base and J by 6 bases; unmatched bases: 8. The assay was immunoSEQ multiplex PCR, and TCRdb's table has in-frame clones only and misses some. The sample lists approximately 120,000 clones, more than 85% occurring once. The source of this sequence is a man in his forties or fifties with COVID-19, enrolled during active disease. The chain is built from TRBV28 and TRBJ2-2, with 16 positions matching TRBD2. Sequencing input: peripheral blood. CDR3 DNA sequence: TGTGCCAGCAGTTTATACGGCGGGACTAGCGGGAGGGGGCCCGGGGAGCTGTTTTTT. This encodes CASSLYGGTSGRGPGELFF. Variable domain in full (rest from reference TRBV28 and TRBJ2-2): DVKVTQSSRYLVKRTGEKVFLECVQDMDHENMFWYRQDPGLGLRLIYFSYDVKMKEKGDIPEGYSVSREKKERFSLILESASTNQTSMYLCASSLYGGTSGRGPGELFFGEGSRLTVL.